Listed below are T cell receptor beta chains from one sample, sequenced in a study of blood T cell repertoires in COVID-19. Sequencing was performed with immunoSEQ multiplex PCR; in TCRdb, only in-frame clones are kept and a portion is missing. The data contain roughly 85,000 clones, roughly 88% of them singletons. Sample: peripheral blood. Every receptor here comes from a man in his forties or fifties with active or convalescent COVID-19. Each CDR3 is given with its conserved first and last residue. D genes are given only for firm matches. A row's size may be missing; if present it is once, few, many or a size class.

j_gene	v_gene	d_gene	abundance	CDR3aa	CDR3nt
TRBJ2-1	TRBV24-1	TRBD2	-	CATSDPGTSGRSEQFF	TGTGCCACCAGTGATCCCGGGACTAGCGGGAGATCTGAGCAGTTCTTC
TRBJ2-1	TRBV28	TRBD2	-	CASRRTSGSSYNEQFF	TGTGCCAGCAGGCGCACTAGCGGGAGTTCCTACAATGAGCAGTTCTTC
TRBJ1-5	TRBV2	TRBD1	few	CASSAQGPTAPSNQPQHF	TGTGCCAGCAGTGCACAGGGGCCGACTGCCCCAAGTAATCAGCCCCAGCATTTT
TRBJ2-7	TRBV5-1	-	-	CASSRPGTPSSYEQYF	TGCGCCAGCAGCCGGCCGGGGACACCGAGCTCCTACGAGCAGTACTTC
TRBJ1-6	TRBV19	-	-	CASSTTGSSYNSPLHF	TGTGCCAGTAGTACAACAGGGAGCTCCTATAATTCACCCCTCCACTTT
TRBJ1-3	TRBV4-2	-	-	CASSQDRGNTIYF	TGTGCCAGCAGCCAAGACAGGGGAAACACCATATATTTT
TRBJ1-4	TRBV3-1/TRBV3-2	TRBD1	-	CASSPGQIGANEKLFF	TGTGCCAGCAGCCCGGGACAGATTGGAGCTAATGAAAAACTGTTTTTT
TRBJ1-2	TRBV2	TRBD1	-	CASSEGTGYGYTF	TGTGCCAGCAGTGAAGGGACAGGGTATGGCTACACCTTC
TRBJ2-7	TRBV5-4	TRBD2	-	CASSSDGGREGTQYF	TGTGCCAGCAGCTCAGATGGGGGTCGGGAGGGAACCCAGTACTTC
TRBJ2-7	TRBV6-5	TRBD2	once	CASSGTRYYEQYF	TGTGCCAGCAGCGGGACTAGATACTACGAGCAGTACTTC
TRBJ2-7	TRBV3-1/TRBV3-2	TRBD1	-	CASSQARGRFDEQYF	TGTGCCAGCAGCCAAGCCAGGGGGCGCTTCGACGAGCAGTACTTC
TRBJ2-5	TRBV5-1	TRBD2	-	CASRRVWLAGGPLKETQYF	TGCGCCAGCAGAAGGGTATGGCTAGCGGGAGGGCCACTAAAGGAGACCCAGTACTTC
TRBJ2-2	TRBV27	-	-	CASMRPGANTGELFF	TGTGCCAGCATGCGGCCAGGGGCGAACACCGGGGAGCTGTTTTTT
TRBJ2-7	TRBV30	-	-	CAWSGGQGLSYEQYF	TGTGCCTGGAGTGGTGGACAGGGACTATCCTACGAGCAGTACTTC
TRBJ2-3	TRBV7-9	TRBD2	-	CASSLSGGLDTQYF	TGTGCCAGCAGCTTAAGCGGGGGCCTGGATACGCAGTATTTT
TRBJ2-3	TRBV3-1/TRBV3-2	TRBD2	-	CASSQDRASGGINTQYF	TGTGCCAGCAGCCAAGATCGGGCTAGCGGGGGCATAAATACGCAGTATTTT
TRBJ1-1	TRBV18	-	-	CASSPTGLNTEAFF	TGTGCCAGCTCACCTACAGGGTTGAACACTGAAGCTTTCTTT
TRBJ2-7	TRBV5-1	TRBD1	-	CASSPRTGSSYEQYF	TGCGCCAGCAGCCCTCGGACAGGGTCCTCCTACGAGCAGTACTTC
TRBJ1-4	TRBV10-3	-	once	CAISESLGGDEKLFF	TGTGCCATCAGTGAGTCGCTGGGGGGTGATGAAAAACTGTTTTTT
TRBJ2-3	TRBV6-1	TRBD1	-	CASSEGRTGADTQYF	TGTGCCAGCAGTGAAGGCCGGACAGGGGCCGATACGCAGTATTTT
TRBJ2-1	TRBV20-1	TRBD2	-	CSASPSGDNNEQFF	TGCAGTGCTAGTCCCAGCGGGGATAACAATGAGCAGTTCTTC
TRBJ1-3	TRBV5-1	TRBD1	-	CASSLTPDRSSGNTIYF	TGCGCCAGCAGCCTGACCCCGGACAGGTCCTCTGGAAACACCATATATTTT
TRBJ1-1	TRBV7-2	TRBD1	-	CASSLRTGVNTEAFF	TGTGCCAGCAGCCTCCGGACAGGGGTGAACACTGAAGCTTTCTTT
TRBJ1-2	TRBV6-5	-	-	CASSKDRTYGYTF	TGTGCCAGCAGTAAGGACAGAACCTATGGCTACACCTTC
TRBJ2-1	TRBV28	TRBD2	-	CASSPPYSGFYNEQFF	TGTGCCAGCAGTCCACCTTATAGCGGGTTTTACAATGAGCAGTTCTTC
TRBJ2-5	TRBV5-4	-	-	CASSLAGAGRETQYF	TGTGCCAGCAGCTTGGCCGGGGCCGGGAGAGAGACCCAGTACTTC
TRBJ2-1	TRBV4-1	TRBD2	-	CASSQDLAGATDNEQFF	TGCGCCAGCAGCCAAGACCTAGCGGGAGCGACAGACAATGAGCAGTTCTTC
TRBJ2-7	TRBV19	TRBD1	few	CASSIARVGEGGVYEQYF	TGTGCCAGTAGTATCGCCCGCGTTGGTGAAGGGGGCGTCTACGAGCAGTACTTC
TRBJ2-3	TRBV6-2/TRBV6-3	TRBD1	large	CASNPRGLQTDTQYF	TGTGCCAGCAACCCGAGGGGGCTACAGACAGATACGCAGTATTTT